Below are 19 T cell receptor beta chains sequenced from a single sample in a study of human T cells and chemical hapten exposure. Each CDR3 protein is one row after TCRdb ran MiXCR on the RACE reads. Of 84,000 or so distinct CDR3 sequences in the sample, under 12% were seen once. Time point here: patch test 1, 2 weeks after DPC sensitization. Treatment given: therapeutic diphenylcyclopropenone sensitization with weekly scalp DPC. Specimen: whole blood, collected in connection with sensitization to the hapten diphenylcyclopropenone (DPC). These receptors were taken from a man between 40 and 49 years old with alopecia areata. Some clones in this sample may be carry-over from other donors' samples.

This clonotype has a handful of counts. CDR3 DNA sequence: TGTGCCAGCAGTTCCCCGACGTCAACCTACGAGCAGTACGTC. This translates into CASSSPTSTYEQYV. This chain links TRBV28 with TRBJ2-7; D is ambiguous. Germline V gene data show CDR1 as MDHEN and CDR2 as SYDVKM. The CDR3 loop spans 14 amino acids. V was pared by 4 bases and J by 2 bases, with 12 bases between.

This clonotype was picked up many times. V usage is TRBV18 and J usage is TRBJ2-1, with D unresolved. CDR3 length equals 15 residues. Germline V CDR1 and CDR2: KGHSH, LQKENI. V was pared by 0 bases and J by 2 bases, with 8 bases between. The CDR3 coding sequence is TGTGCCAGCTCACCACCCCAGAAGACCTACAATGAGCAGTTCTTC. Translating it yields CASSPPQKTYNEQFF. Using reference TRBV18 and TRBJ2-1 for the parts outside the CDR3, the full variable domain is NAGVMQNPRHLVRRRGQEARLRCSPMKGHSHVYWYRQLPEEGLKFMVYLQKENIIDESGMPKERFSAEFPKEGPSILRIQQVVRGDSAAYFCASSPPQKTYNEQFFGPGTRLTVL.

This clonotype was counted only a few times. J is TRBJ2-7 and V is TRBV7-2; D is undetermined. The CDR3 sequence is 14 residues long. V was pared by 2 bases and J by 4 bases, with 12 bases between. From germline, CDR1 is SGHTA and CDR2 FQGNSA. CDR3 loop: CASSLSVGQYEQYF. The CDR3 DNA follows: TGTGCCAGCAGCTTATCCGTGGGTCAGTACGAGCAGTACTTC.

The rearrangement joins TRBV21-1 to TRBJ1-5. TRBV21-1 has pseudogene status. This CDR3 contains 16 residues. DNA of the CDR3: TGTGCCAGCAGCAAAAGTTCGGAATCAGTAAATCAGCCCCAGCATTTT. This codes for CASSKSSESVNQPQHF.

This clonotype was detected only a few times. V gene TRBV20-1 combines with J gene TRBJ2-1; D is possibly TRBD1 (6 bases). Germline loops: CDR1 DFQATT, CDR2 SNEGSKA (reference sequence). V lost 0 bases, J lost 9 bases, and 21 bases lay in between. The CDR3 is made up of 16 amino acids. The CDR3 here is CSARDAQGGETAEQFF. The CDR3 bases are TGCAGTGCTAGAGATGCACAGGGTGGGGAAACGGCTGAGCAGTTCTTC.

A few counts support this clonotype. The CDR3 is CSVVTGWETQYF. The CDR3, as DNA: TGCAGCGTGGTGACGGGTTGGGAGACCCAGTACTTC. V gene TRBV29-1 combines with J gene TRBJ2-5; D is ambiguous. The V gene lost 6 bases and the J gene lost 5 bases, with 13 bases spanning the gap. The V gene's germline CDR1 is SQVTM and CDR2 ANQGSEA. CDR3 length: 12 residues.

J is TRBJ2-3 and V is TRBV28; 10 bases are a match to TRBD2. This CDR3 contains 15 residues. The V gene's germline CDR1 is MDHEN and CDR2 SYDVKM. With V trimmed by 5 bases and J by 5 bases, 7 bases remained unmatched. The CDR3 sequence is CASSPSGSGVDTQYF. CDR3 in DNA: TGTGCCAGCAGTCCTAGCGGGAGTGGGGTAGATACGCAGTATTTT. Complete variable domain (other parts from reference TRBV28 and TRBJ2-3): DVKVTQSSRYLVKRTGEKVFLECVQDMDHENMFWYRQDPGLGLRLIYFSYDVKMKEKGDIPEGYSVSREKKERFSLILESASTNQTSMYLCASSPSGSGVDTQYFGPGTRLTVL.

This clonotype came up a few times. The chain links TRBV19 to TRBJ1-2, with D uncertain. Germline V CDR1 and CDR2: LNHDA, SQIVND (reference sequence). The CDR3 has 13 residues. V lost 2 bases and J lost 1, with 5 bases in between. The CDR3 is CASSISGNYGYTF. CDR3 bases: TGTGCCAGTAGTATAAGCGGTAACTATGGCTACACCTTC.

The chain joins TRBV4-3 to TRBJ2-1, with 13 nucleotides matching TRBD2. This CDR3 spans 17 amino acids. V lost 1 base and J lost 3; bases outside the gene matches: 3. Germline V gives CDR1 LGHNA, CDR2 YSLEER. This CDR3 reads CASSQVGLAGIYNEQFF. CDR3 DNA sequence: TGCGCCAGCAGCCAAGTGGGACTAGCGGGAATCTACAATGAGCAGTTCTTC.

V is TRBV5-1 and J is TRBJ2-3, with D possibly being TRBD2 (5 bases). V lost 0 bases to trimming and J lost 2 bases, with 16 bases between them. The CDR3 covers 17 residues. The germline V gene encodes CDR1 SGHRS and CDR2 YFSETQ. The DNA for the CDR3 is TGCGCCAGCAGCTTGGCCGGTCATCTAGCAAACACAGATACGCAGTATTTT. The encoded protein is CASSLAGHLANTDTQYF.

This chain links TRBV7-2 with TRBJ2-1; a weak D match, TRBD2 (6 bases). Per germline, CDR1 SGHTA and CDR2 FQGNSA. There are 13 residues in the CDR3. The V gene lost 5 bases and the J gene lost 9 bases, with 14 bases spanning the gap. The CDR3 coding sequence is TGTGCCAGCAGCGTGAGCGTGGGGGGTGAGCAGTTCTTC. Residues: CASSVSVGGEQFF.

The chain has TRBV20-1 and TRBJ2-1, with D hard to call. The germline gives CDR1 DFQATT, CDR2 SNEGSKA (reference sequence). The CDR3 runs to 14 residues. The V end was cut by 5 bases, the J end by 7 bases, with 18 bases between. DNA of the CDR3: TGCAGTGCTGATAGGATTGCCTCTTGGAATGAGCAGTTCTTC. Its translation is CSADRIASWNEQFF.

This clonotype appeared a few times. This chain connects TRBV20-1 to TRBJ2-7; a weak D match, TRBD2 (6 bases). Trimming took off 3 bases at V and 4 bases at J, with 16 bases between the two ends. Germline V gene data show CDR1 as DFQATT and CDR2 as SNEGSKA (reference sequence). The CDR3 contains 14 residues. The CDR3 is CSASPVRGKYEQYV. CDR3 DNA sequence: TGCAGTGCTAGTCCCGTCCGGGGGAAATACGAGCAGTACGTC.

The table lists this clonotype with many counts. The rearrangement uses TRBV7-9 and TRBJ1-4, with D unclear. Trimming left V 4 bases short and J 2 bases short, with 14 bases between. The CDR3 is 16 residues long. Germline CDR1 and CDR2: SEHNR and FQNEAQ (reference sequence). CDR3 protein: CASSSTPPWTNEKLFF. The DNA of the CDR3 is TGTGCCAGCAGCTCTACCCCCCCGTGGACTAATGAAAAACTGTTTTTT.

This clonotype was counted only a few times. The chain links TRBV12-3 or TRBV12-4 to TRBJ2-3, with unresolved D. With 3 bases removed from V and 3 bases from J, the gap between germline ends came to 10 bases. The CDR3 runs 14 residues. CDR3 nucleotide sequence: TGTGCCAGCAGTTTTTTACAGAAAACAGATACGCAGTATTTT. It yields the protein CASSFLQKTDTQYF.

The genes are TRBV7-2 and TRBJ2-3; 10 nucleotides agree with TRBD2. The trim removed 5 bases at V and 0 bases at J, leaving 5 bases unmatched. Germline loops: CDR1 SGHTA, CDR2 FQGNSA. The CDR3 sequence is 16 residues long. The CDR3 nucleotides are TGTGCCAGCAGCAGGGGACTAGCGCCTAGCACAGATACGCAGTATTTT. Its protein product is CASSRGLAPSTDTQYF.

Only a few counts were recorded for this clonotype. This chain connects TRBV13 to TRBJ2-3; 8 bases are shared with TRBD2. Germline CDR1 and CDR2: PRHDT and FYEKMQ (reference sequence). The CDR3 runs to 17 residues. V shed 5 bases, J shed 3 bases, and the junction held 13 bases outside the gene matches. The CDR3 is CASSPLAGHSRTDTQYF. DNA for the CDR3: TGTGCCAGCAGCCCTTTAGCGGGACATAGTAGGACAGATACGCAGTATTTT. Together with reference TRBV13 and TRBJ2-3, the CDR3 gives the full variable domain: AAGVIQSPRHLIKEKRETATLKCYPIPRHDTVYWYQQGPGQDPQFLISFYEKMQSDKGSIPDRFSAQQFSDYHSELNMSSLELGDSALYFCASSPLAGHSRTDTQYFGPGTRLTVL.

In its sample, this clonotype was seen many times. The chain recombines TRBV11-1 with TRBJ2-3, with a tentative D call TRBD1 (5 bases). The ends were cut back, 2 bases at V and 6 bases at J, with 9 bases in the middle. The V gene's germline CDR1 is SGHAT and CDR2 FQDESV (reference sequence). The CDR3 is 13 residues long. In DNA form, the CDR3 reads TGTGCCAGCAGCTTAAGACGACAGGATACGCAGTATTTT. Amino acids: CASSLRRQDTQYF.

This clonotype showed up just a few times. The chain carries TRBV15 and TRBJ2-5; D is undetermined. CDR3 length equals 15 residues. Trimming stripped 5 bases from V and 0 bases from J, with 13 bases between. CDR1 LNHNV and CDR2 YYDKDF come from the germline V gene (reference sequence). CDR3 coding DNA: TGTGCCACCAGCTGGGATGCGAACTACCAAGAGACCCAGTACTTC. Translation gives CATSWDANYQETQYF.